The present entry profiles one T cell receptor beta chain with its context. The data derive from a study of blood T cells in healthy people across ages. Study summary: Through template switching, about one barcoded beta molecule was captured per two T cells, as measured in model experiments.

Next came a second PCR, run for roughly 6 to 11 cycles, which used a sample-barcoded 5' primer along with a J-beta primer mix. TCRdb re-analysed the 5' RACE reads in MiXCR, keeping a single row per CDR3 protein. The table shows about 830,000 distinct CDR3 sequences, with about 59% occurring only once. CDR1 is MDHEN and CDR2 is SYDVKM in the germline V gene. This CDR3 region has 14 residues. The sequencing sample was made of blood. The receptor was isolated from a man younger than 45 in good health. The chain is built from TRBV28 and TRBJ2-5, with a possible D match to TRBD1 (6 bases). The end of the DNA aligns better with TRBJ2-4, so the J call may be wrong. CDR3 DNA sequence: TGTGCCAGCAGCCCCCCGACAGGAAAAAACATTCAGTACTTC. Its translation is CASSPPTGKNIQYF.